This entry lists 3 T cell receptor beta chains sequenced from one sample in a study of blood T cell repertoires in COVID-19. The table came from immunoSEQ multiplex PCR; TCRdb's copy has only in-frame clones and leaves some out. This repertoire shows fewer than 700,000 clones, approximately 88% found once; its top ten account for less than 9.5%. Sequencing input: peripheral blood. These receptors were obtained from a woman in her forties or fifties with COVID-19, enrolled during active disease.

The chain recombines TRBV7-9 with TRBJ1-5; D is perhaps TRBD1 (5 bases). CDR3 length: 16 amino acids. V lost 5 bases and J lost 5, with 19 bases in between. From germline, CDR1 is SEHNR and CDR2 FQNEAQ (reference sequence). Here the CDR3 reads CASSPSGGETYQPQHF. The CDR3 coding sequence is TGTGCCAGCAGCCCATCCGGGGGGGAGACATATCAGCCCCAGCATTTT. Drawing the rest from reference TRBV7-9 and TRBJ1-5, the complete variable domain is DTGVSQNPRHKITKRGQNVTFRCDPISEHNRLYWYRQTLGQGPEFLTYFQNEAQLEKSRLLSDRFSAERPKGSFSTLEIQRTEQGDSAMYLCASSPSGGETYQPQHFGDGTRLSIL.

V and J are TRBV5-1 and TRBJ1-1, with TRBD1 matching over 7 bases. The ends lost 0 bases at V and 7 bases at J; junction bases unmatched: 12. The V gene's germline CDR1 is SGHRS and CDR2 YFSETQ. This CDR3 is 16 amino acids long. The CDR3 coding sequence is TGCGCCAGCAGCTTGGCCCACAGGGGAGTGGCTTTTGAAGCTTTCTTT. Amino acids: CASSLAHRGVAFEAFF.

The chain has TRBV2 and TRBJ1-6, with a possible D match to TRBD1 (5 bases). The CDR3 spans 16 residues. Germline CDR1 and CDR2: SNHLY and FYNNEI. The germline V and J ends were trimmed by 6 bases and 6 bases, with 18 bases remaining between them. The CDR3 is CASSVDSQFLNSPLHF. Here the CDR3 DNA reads TGTGCCAGCAGCGTTGACAGCCAGTTCCTTAATTCACCCCTCCACTTT.